These 12 T cell receptor beta chains share one sample of origin, sequenced in a study of metastatic and nonmetastatic thyroid tumors. Nobody among the patients had been given any treatment before thyroid surgery. TCRdb re-called clones from the PCR reads using MiXCR. The sample holds some 21,000 clones, approximately 12% seen once. Input material: blood. Receptors were obtained from a male donor with papillary thyroid cancer or a benign thyroid nodule (not recorded which). Some clones in this sample may be carry-over from other donors' samples.

This clone is termed medium-sized. The chain uses TRBV20-1 and TRBJ2-1; D may correspond to TRBD1 or TRBD2 (5 bases each). The V and J ends lost 5 bases and 6 bases respectively, with 20 bases between them. The CDR3 has 15 residues. The germline gives CDR1 DFQATT, CDR2 SNEGSKA (reference sequence). The CDR3 reads CSAFVRDPGINEQFF. The CDR3 DNA is TGCAGTGCTTTCGTCCGGGACCCCGGCATCAATGAGCAGTTCTTC.

This clone was seen many times. The chain joins TRBV28 to TRBJ1-1; TRBD1 is a possible D gene (6 bases). The germline CDR1 and CDR2 sequences are MDHEN and SYDVKM. The CDR3 covers 12 residues. Trimming left V 5 bases short and J 4 bases short, with 8 bases between. The chain's CDR3 is CASSTRGTEAFF. As DNA, the CDR3 is TGTGCCAGCAGTACCAGGGGCACTGAAGCTTTCTTT.

By sample fraction, this clone is medium-sized (0.01 to 0.1%). The genes are TRBV6-1 and TRBJ2-1, with 11 bases that match TRBD1. CDR3 length equals 16 residues. The J segment lost 8 bases and the V segment lost 5 bases, leaving 11 bases of the junction unmatched. In germline, CDR1 is MNHNS, CDR2 SASEGT. CDR3: CASSRRTGGFLDEQFF. The CDR3 DNA reads as TGTGCCAGCAGTCGCAGGACAGGGGGCTTTCTCGATGAGCAGTTCTTC.

This clone is medium-sized by share. This rearrangement joins TRBV27 to TRBJ1-2; maybe TRBD1 (6 bases). Germline V CDR1 and CDR2: MNHEY, SMNVEV (reference sequence). The CDR3 sequence is 14 residues long. V was pared by 6 bases and J by 3 bases, with 14 bases between. CDR3 nucleotide sequence: TGTGCCAGCAGGGGACTGGACAGATACTATGGCTACACCTTC. It translates to CASRGLDRYYGYTF.

This clone was seen ten or more times. This may be a read error: a much more frequent sequence differs by one nucleotide. The identical CDR3 is also encoded by other nucleotide sequences in the sample. The chain combines TRBV11-2 with TRBJ2-6; D gene uncertain. The CDR3 runs to 17 residues. Germline assignment: CDR1 SGHAT and CDR2 FQNNGV. The CDR3: CASSLDRTPWGANVLTF. DNA of the CDR3: TGCGCCAGCAGCTTAGATCGTACCCCCTGGGGGGCCAACGTCCTGACTTTC.

This clone occurred many times. A clone one base away is much larger, so this may be a read error. Other DNA sequences of this sample code for an identical CDR3. The gene calls are TRBV19 and TRBJ2-1, with D hard to call. CDR1 and CDR2 (germline): LNHDA, SQIVND (reference sequence). The CDR3 contains 11 residues. V was pared by 2 bases and J by 10 bases, with 6 bases between. The CDR3: CASSISNEQFF. CDR3 DNA: TGTGCCAGTAGTATAAGCAACGAGCAGTTCTTC.

This clone was counted ten times or more. The rearrangement uses TRBV9 and TRBJ2-3, with 8 nucleotides matching TRBD1. CDR3 size: 15 residues. The V and J ends lost 4 bases and 0 bases, in that order; junction bases with no gene match: 4. Germline V gives CDR1 SGDLS, CDR2 YYNGEE. Here the CDR3 reads CASSTGGSSTDTQYF. CDR3 coding DNA: TGTGCCAGCAGCACAGGGGGTTCTAGCACAGATACGCAGTATTTT. Full variable domain (outside the CDR3, taken from reference TRBV9 and TRBJ2-3): DSGVTQTPKHLITATGQRVTLRCSPRSGDLSVYWYQQSLDQGLQFLIQYYNGEERAKGNILERFSAQQFPDLHSELNLSSLELGDSALYFCASSTGGSSTDTQYFGPGTRLTVL.

A few counts support this clone. The chain carries TRBV2 and TRBJ1-2, with 7 bases fitting TRBD1. V was pared by 4 bases and J by 5 bases, with 4 bases of the junction left unmatched. The CDR3 has 13 amino acids. Germline V gene lookup returns CDR1 SNHLY and CDR2 FYNNEI. This CDR3 is CASSATGAYGYTF. The CDR3 DNA is TGTGCCAGCAGTGCTACAGGGGCATATGGCTACACCTTC.

CDR3 DNA sequence: TGTGCCAGCAGTTTAGCCCTCACAGGGAGCACTGAAGCTTTCTTT. Translating gives CASSLALTGSTEAFF. The chain joins TRBV12-3 or TRBV12-4 to TRBJ1-1; a possible D gene is TRBD1 (6 bases). The CDR3 is made up of 15 amino acids. The V and J ends lost 0 bases and 4 bases respectively, with 12 bases between them.

This clone is deemed medium-sized. V and J are TRBV6-5 and TRBJ2-7, with no clear D. Per the germline V gene, CDR1 is MNHEY and CDR2 is SVGAGI. CDR3 length equals 12 residues. V was pared by 2 bases and J by 5 bases, with 7 bases between. In nucleotides, the CDR3 is TGTGCCAGCAGTTACGACATGAACGAGCAGTACTTC. This sequence encodes CASSYDMNEQYF.

Ten or more counts support this clone. The rearrangement links TRBV11-2 to TRBJ2-1; the D gene is possibly TRBD2 (6 bases). Germline values: CDR1 SGHAT, CDR2 FQNNGV. The V and J ends lost 5 bases and 8 bases respectively, with 19 bases between them. There are 15 residues in the CDR3. This CDR3 reads CASSLGFGSRDEQFF. For the CDR3, the DNA is TGTGCCAGCAGCCTCGGGTTCGGGAGTAGGGATGAGCAGTTCTTC.

The chain is built from TRBV3-1 and TRBJ1-1; D is unclear. Germline CDR1 LGHDT, CDR2 YNNKEL (reference sequence). V dropped 4 bases and J dropped 4 bases, with 7 bases sitting between them. The length of the CDR3 is 12 residues. The CDR3 region is CASSLRPTEAFF. The DNA of the CDR3 is TGTGCCAGCAGCCTTAGACCCACTGAAGCTTTCTTT.